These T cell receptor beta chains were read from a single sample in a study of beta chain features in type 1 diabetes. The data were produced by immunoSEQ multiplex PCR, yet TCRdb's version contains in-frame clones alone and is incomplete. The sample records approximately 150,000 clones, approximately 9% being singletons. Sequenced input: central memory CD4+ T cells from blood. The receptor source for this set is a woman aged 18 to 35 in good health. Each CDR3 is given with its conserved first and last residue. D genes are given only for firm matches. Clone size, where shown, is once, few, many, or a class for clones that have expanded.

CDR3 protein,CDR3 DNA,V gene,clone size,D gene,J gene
CSASQAGEQYF,TGCAGTGCTAGTCAAGCGGGCGAGCAGTACTTC,TRBV20-1,NA,NA,TRBJ2-7
CASSSDTEAFF,TGTGCCAGCAGCTCCGACACTGAAGCTTTCTTT,TRBV7-9,few,NA,TRBJ1-1
CASSLGGGVTDTQYF,TGTGCCAGCAGCTTGGGTGGGGGGGTGACAGATACGCAGTATTTT,TRBV5-4,few,TRBD2,TRBJ2-3
CASSLSGGYNEQFF,TGTGCCAGCAGTTTAAGCGGGGGCTACAATGAGCAGTTCTTC,TRBV2,few,TRBD2,TRBJ2-1
CASSSNRGTLTQYF,TGTGCCAGCAGCTCAAACAGGGGAACACTAACCCAGTACTTC,TRBV11-2,few,TRBD1,TRBJ2-5
CASHRGSSYEQYF,TGTGCCAGTCACAGGGGGAGCTCCTACGAGCAGTACTTC,TRBV11-2,few,TRBD1,TRBJ2-7
CASRKTGGNQPQHF,TGTGCCAGCAGAAAGACAGGGGGTAATCAGCCCCAGCATTTT,TRBV2,few,TRBD1,TRBJ1-5
CASSQAAGQGLFGYTF,TGCGCCAGCAGCCAAGCTGCGGGACAGGGTTTGTTTGGCTACACCTTC,TRBV4-3,NA,TRBD1,TRBJ1-2
CASSRQQGNEQFF,TGTGCCAGCTCACGGCAACAGGGGAATGAGCAGTTCTTC,TRBV18,NA,TRBD1,TRBJ2-1
CAWSVQNRETQYF,TGTGCCTGGAGTGTACAGAATCGGGAGACCCAGTACTTC,TRBV30,few,NA,TRBJ2-5
CASSPTGVTEAFF,TGTGCCAGCAGCCCGACAGGGGTTACTGAAGCTTTCTTT,TRBV13,few,TRBD1,TRBJ1-1
CASSQAQSGANVLTF,TGCGCCAGCAGCCAAGCACAGTCTGGGGCCAACGTCCTGACTTTC,TRBV4-3,once,NA,TRBJ2-6
CASSLDRSTDTQYF,TGCGCCAGCAGCTTGGACAGATCCACAGATACGCAGTATTTT,TRBV5-1,few,NA,TRBJ2-3
CAIRETSDEQYF,TGTGCCATCAGAGAGACATCAGACGAGCAGTACTTC,TRBV10-3,NA,NA,TRBJ2-7
CASLSYRGGEQYF,TGTGCCAGCCTTTCCTACAGGGGTGGCGAGCAGTACTTC,TRBV13,few,TRBD1,TRBJ2-7
CASSFEGADEQYF,TGCGCCAGCAGCTTCGAGGGAGCGGACGAGCAGTACTTC,TRBV5-1,few,NA,TRBJ2-7
CAIRSVGLAGYEQYF,TGTGCCATCAGGTCCGTGGGACTAGCGGGGTACGAGCAGTACTTC,TRBV6-6,few,TRBD2,TRBJ2-7
CASSLSRGGWGETQYF,TGTGCCAGCAGCTTAAGTCGGGGAGGTTGGGGAGAGACCCAGTACTTC,TRBV7-2,few,NA,TRBJ2-5
CSAETGNYGYTF,TGCAGCGCCGAAACAGGGAACTATGGCTACACCTTC,TRBV29-1,NA,NA,TRBJ1-2
CASGGQGPGETQYF,TGCGCCAGCGGAGGACAGGGACCTGGAGAGACCCAGTACTTC,TRBV5-1,few,TRBD1,TRBJ2-5
CSVEDQDRGGNTIYF,TGCAGCGTTGAAGACCAGGACAGGGGTGGAAACACCATATATTTT,TRBV29-1,many,TRBD1,TRBJ1-3
CASSQEKGAGSPLHF,TGTGCCAGCAGCCAAGAAAAGGGGGCTGGGTCACCCCTCCACTTT,TRBV4-2,once,TRBD1,TRBJ1-6
CASSPEGLPGNTIYF,TGTGCCAGCTCACCGGAGGGGCTTCCGGGAAACACCATATATTTT,TRBV18,NA,NA,TRBJ1-3
CASSLMGQAYEQYF,TGTGCCAGCAGCTTAATGGGACAAGCCTACGAGCAGTACTTC,TRBV7-2,NA,NA,TRBJ2-7
CASSLVLVRGQGVGGYTF,TGTGCCAGCAGCTTAGTTCTGGTCCGGGGACAGGGTGTAGGGGGCTACACCTTC,TRBV7-9,few,TRBD1,TRBJ1-2
CASSLLGGNEQFF,TGCGCCAGCAGCTTGTTAGGGGGCAATGAGCAGTTCTTC,TRBV5-1,NA,NA,TRBJ2-1
CASSQSYTSGAYF,TGTGCCAGCAGCCAGTCCTACACTAGCGGGGCGTACTTC,TRBV14,NA,TRBD2,TRBJ2-7
CASSFAGGENYEQYF,TGTGCCAGCAGCTTTGCCGGAGGGGAAAACTACGAGCAGTACTTC,TRBV11-2,few,NA,TRBJ2-7
CSVVGLEAFF,TGCAGCGTTGTCGGACTGGAAGCTTTCTTT,TRBV29-1,few,NA,TRBJ1-1
CASSEQGNTEAFF,TGTGCCAGCAGTGAGCAGGGGAACACTGAAGCTTTCTTT,TRBV2,few,NA,TRBJ1-1
CASSESGGAINGYTF,TGTGCCAGCAGTGAATCGGGGGGGGCGATTAATGGCTACACCTTC,TRBV2,NA,NA,TRBJ1-2
CASSSGGIRNTEAFF,TGTGCCAGCAGCTCCGGAGGCATCCGGAACACTGAAGCTTTCTTT,TRBV7-9,NA,NA,TRBJ1-1
CASQPLAGRNEQFF,TGTGCCAGTCAGCCACTAGCGGGACGCAATGAGCAGTTCTTC,TRBV19,NA,TRBD2,TRBJ2-1
CASSPEQETQYF,TGTGCCAGCTCACCGGAGCAAGAGACCCAGTACTTC,TRBV18,few,NA,TRBJ2-5
CASGRPGVGDTEAFF,TGTGCCAGCGGCCGCCCGGGGGTAGGGGACACTGAAGCTTTCTTT,TRBV6-1,few,NA,TRBJ1-1
CASSPQKAGNEQFF,TGCGCCAGCAGCCCACAGAAGGCGGGCAATGAGCAGTTCTTC,TRBV5-1,NA,NA,TRBJ2-1
CASSLPMTGGTEAFF,TGTGCCAGCAGCCTACCGATGACAGGGGGCACTGAAGCTTTCTTT,TRBV5-4,few,TRBD1,TRBJ1-1
CASSPGRAGNQPQHF,TGTGCCAGCAGCCCAGGCAGGGCAGGCAATCAGCCCCAGCATTTT,TRBV6-1,NA,NA,TRBJ1-5
CASSEGQLRNIQYF,TGTGCCAGCAGCGAGGGACAGTTGAGAAACATTCAGTACTTC,TRBV7-2,NA,TRBD1,TRBJ2-4
CASSLPAPGVGTF,TGTGCCAGCAGCTTGCCGGCCCCGGGGGTGGGGACCTTC,TRBV5-4,NA,NA,TRBJ1-2
CSARQGDTEAFF,TGCAGCGCTCGACAGGGGGACACTGAAGCTTTCTTT,TRBV29-1,many,TRBD1,TRBJ1-1
CASSITGTGGEDEQFF,TGTGCCAGCAGTATCACCGGGACAGGGGGCGAGGATGAGCAGTTCTTC,TRBV28,few,TRBD1,TRBJ2-1
CASSQELGLGQPQHF,TGTGCCAGCAGCCAAGAGTTGGGCCTTGGACAGCCCCAGCATTTT,TRBV4-2,few,NA,TRBJ1-5
CASSRLAGINEQYF,TGTGCCAGCAGTCGACTAGCGGGAATAAACGAGCAGTACTTC,TRBV2,NA,TRBD2,TRBJ2-7